This T cell receptor beta chain was retrieved from a study of blood T cell repertoires in COVID-19. Only in-frame clones appear in the TCRdb table, and some are missing; sequencing was by immunoSEQ multiplex PCR. The data show about 310,000 clones, about nine tenths seen once. This receptor was obtained from a woman aged 25 to 39 who had recovered from COVID-19. Sequenced sample: PBMCs or T cells enriched from blood (not recorded which).

The CDR3 region has the DNA TGTGCCAGCAGCCCGTTCGATCGGGTGCTGGAGACCCAGTACTTC. Amino acid sequence: CASSPFDRVLETQYF. The chain joins TRBV7-2 to TRBJ2-5; no reliable D call. Germline CDR1 and CDR2: SGHTA and FQGNSA. There are 15 residues in the CDR3. V lost 5 bases to trimming and J lost 5 bases, with 18 bases between them.